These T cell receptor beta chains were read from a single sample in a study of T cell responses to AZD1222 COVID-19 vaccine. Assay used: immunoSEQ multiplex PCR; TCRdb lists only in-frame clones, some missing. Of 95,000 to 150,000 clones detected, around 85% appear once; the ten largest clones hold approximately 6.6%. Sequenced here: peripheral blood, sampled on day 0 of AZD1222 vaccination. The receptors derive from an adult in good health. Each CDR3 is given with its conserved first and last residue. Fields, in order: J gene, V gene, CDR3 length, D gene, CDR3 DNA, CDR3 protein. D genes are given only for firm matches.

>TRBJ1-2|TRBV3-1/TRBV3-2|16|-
TGTGCCAGCAGCCAAGGTGGGGGCATCGGGATGGATAGCTACACCTTC
CASSQGGGIGMDSYTF
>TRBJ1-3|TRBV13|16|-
TGTGCCAGCAGCTTAGGCCTAGGGGTGGCTGGAAACACCATATATTTT
CASSLGLGVAGNTIYF
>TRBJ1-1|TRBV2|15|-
TGTGCCAGCAGTGGGTCGATGGGGGGATACACTGAAGCTTTCTTT
CASSGSMGGYTEAFF
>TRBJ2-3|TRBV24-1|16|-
TGTGCCACCAGTGTGTGGACACCAGGAGGCACAGATACGCAGTATTTT
CATSVWTPGGTDTQYF
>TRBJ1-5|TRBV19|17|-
TGTGCCAGTAGTATGGTCAGGGGTGGAATGGGCAATCAGCCCCAGCATTTT
CASSMVRGGMGNQPQHF
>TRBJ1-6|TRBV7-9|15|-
TGTGCCAGCAGCTTAGAGGCAGGGAATAATTCACCCCTCCACTTT
CASSLEAGNNSPLHF
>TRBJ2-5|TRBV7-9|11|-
TGTGCCAGCAGCTTATTGGAGACCCAGTACTTC
CASSLLETQYF
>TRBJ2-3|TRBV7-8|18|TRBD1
TGTGCCAGCAGCCCCAGGACAGGGGGTTTGCGGAACACAGATACGCAGTATTTT
CASSPRTGGLRNTDTQYF
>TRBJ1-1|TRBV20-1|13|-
TGCAGTGCTAGTTCTGGGTTGAACACTGAAGCTTTCTTT
CSASSGLNTEAFF
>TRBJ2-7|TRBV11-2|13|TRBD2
TGTGCCGACTTATGGGGGGGGAGATACGAGCAGTACTTC
CADLWGGRYEQYF
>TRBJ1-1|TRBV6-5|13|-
TGTGCCAGCACCAGGACAGCGGGCACTGAAGCTTTCTTT
CASTRTAGTEAFF
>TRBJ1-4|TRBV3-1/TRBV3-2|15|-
TGTGCCAGCAGCCTCCGAGTTGCAACTAATGAAAAACTGTTTTTT
CASSLRVATNEKLFF